This passage covers 22 T cell receptor beta chains from one sample sequenced in a study of T-cell reconstitution after alpha-beta-depleted transplantation in children. Unique molecular identifiers tagged the TCRbeta library. MiXCR was run by TCRdb on the PCR reads, yielding one entry per CDR3 protein. The profile shows some 830,000 distinct CDR3 sequences, about 16% of them singletons. The specimen was PBMCs, mostly from graft donor cells, collected 360 days after TCRalphabeta/CD19-depleted stem cell transplant. These receptors originate from a male patient younger than 18 who had a stem cell transplant for acute lymphoblastic leukemia, so the T cells may come from the graft donor.

Only a few counts were recorded for this clonotype. The chain is built from TRBV4-1 and TRBJ1-1; D possibly corresponds to TRBD1 (6 bases). In germline, CDR1 is MGHRA, CDR2 YSYEKL. Between the trimmed V and J ends, which lost 1 base and 1 base, there was a span of 10 bases. CDR3 length: 15 amino acids. The CDR3 nucleotides are TGCGCCAGCAGCCAAGTTGGCAGGGGGAACACTGAAGCTTTCTTT. Translated, it gives CASSQVGRGNTEAFF.

This chain connects TRBV29-1 to TRBJ2-7; the D gene is possibly TRBD1 (5 bases). The V gene's germline CDR1 is SQVTM and CDR2 ANQGSEA. V was trimmed by 3 bases and J by 3 bases, leaving 12 bases between them. The CDR3 covers 13 residues. This CDR3 reads CSVEMDTHYEQYF. The DNA for the CDR3 is TGCAGCGTTGAGATGGACACTCACTACGAGCAGTACTTC.

The chain links TRBV5-1 to TRBJ2-2, with 15 positions matching TRBD2. CDR1 is SGHRS, CDR2 YFSETQ, per germline. V shed 7 bases, J shed 4 bases, and the junction held 8 bases outside the gene matches. CDR3 length equals 17 residues. CDR3 in amino acids: CASRPKGLAGGTGELFF. DNA of the CDR3: TGCGCCAGCCGGCCGAAGGGACTAGCGGGAGGCACCGGGGAGCTGTTTTTT. Full variable domain (remainder filled in from reference TRBV5-1 and TRBJ2-2): KAGVTQTPRYLIKTRGQQVTLSCSPISGHRSVSWYQQTPGQGLQFLFEYFSETQRNKGNFPGRFSGRQFSNSRSEMNVSTLELGDSALYLCASRPKGLAGGTGELFFGEGSRLTVL.

V gene TRBV4-1 combines with J gene TRBJ2-1; D not resolved. Germline V gives CDR1 MGHRA, CDR2 YSYEKL. The CDR3 runs to 15 residues. V dropped 4 bases and J dropped 6 bases, with 16 bases sitting between them. The CDR3 is CASSLLHPERNEQFF. The CDR3 bases are TGCGCCAGCAGCCTCCTCCATCCCGAGCGCAATGAGCAGTTCTTC.

A few counts support this clonotype. The rearrangement uses TRBV9 and TRBJ1-2; D remains unclear. The CDR3 is 16 amino acids. V was shortened by 4 bases and J by 4 bases, with 20 bases between the two germline ends. Germline V gene sequence: CDR1 SGDLS, CDR2 YYNGEE. The CDR3 nucleotides are TGTGCCAGCAGCCCTCACGGGCTGTCTAATGGCTATGGCTACACCTTC. Translated, it gives CASSPHGLSNGYGYTF.

This clonotype was counted ten times or more. The chain employs TRBV12-3 or TRBV12-4 and TRBJ2-6, with D possibly TRBD1 on 5 matching bases. The CDR3 loop spans 15 amino acids. Between the trimmed V and J ends, which lost 7 bases and 1 base, there was a span of 11 bases. The CDR3 sequence is CASIFQGSGANVLTF. DNA for the CDR3: TGTGCCAGCATTTTTCAGGGATCTGGGGCCAACGTCCTGACTTTC.

Ten or more counts support this clonotype. The chain carries TRBV5-1 and TRBJ2-5; no firm D call. Between the trimmed V and J ends, which lost 5 bases and 2 bases, there was a span of 7 bases. The CDR3 consists of 12 residues. Per the germline V gene, CDR1 is SGHRS and CDR2 is YFSETQ. The CDR3 DNA follows: TGCGCCAGCAGTCACGATCAAGAGACCCAGTACTTC. Translation: CASSHDQETQYF.

The V call is TRBV11-1, the J call TRBJ1-5; the D is unclear. V lost 1 base and J lost 5, with 9 bases in between. The length of the CDR3 is 14 residues. Germline values: CDR1 SGHAT, CDR2 FQDESV (reference sequence). The CDR3 DNA reads as TGTGCCAGCAGCTTAGAAGGGCCACATCAGCCCCAGCATTTT. Its protein is CASSLEGPHQPQHF.

CDR3 protein: CASSQVSNEQFF. CDR3 DNA sequence: TGTGCCAGCAGCCAAGTCAGCAATGAGCAGTTCTTC. The chain carries TRBV3-1 and TRBJ2-1; D unclear. V dropped 1 base and J dropped 6 bases, with 4 bases sitting between them. This CDR3 has 12 residues. Germline V gives CDR1 LGHDT, CDR2 YNNKEL (reference sequence).

Only a few counts were recorded for this clonotype. V is TRBV5-1 and J is TRBJ2-1; either TRBD1 or TRBD2 may fit D (5 bases each). Germline V CDR1 and CDR2: SGHRS, YFSETQ. Trimming pared 6 bases from V and 6 bases from J, leaving 13 bases between. This CDR3 has 13 amino acids. CDR3 DNA: TGCGCCAGCACCCAGACGGGGCCCAATGAGCAGTTCTTC. Protein sequence: CASTQTGPNEQFF. Variable domain in full (rest from reference TRBV5-1 and TRBJ2-1): KAGVTQTPRYLIKTRGQQVTLSCSPISGHRSVSWYQQTPGQGLQFLFEYFSETQRNKGNFPGRFSGRQFSNSRSEMNVSTLELGDSALYLCASTQTGPNEQFFGPGTRLTVL.

This clonotype was seen a few times. The V gene is TRBV5-1, the J gene TRBJ2-5; D call uncertain. Germline CDR1 reads SGHRS; CDR2 reads YFSETQ. Trimming cost V 6 bases and J 0 bases, with 6 bases left between them. The CDR3 is made up of 12 amino acids. In DNA form, the CDR3 reads TGCGCCAGCAACGGCGACCAAGAGACCCAGTACTTC. It is translated as CASNGDQETQYF.

The chain joins TRBV7-8 to TRBJ2-5, with a weak D call TRBD2 (6 bases). V lost 8 bases, J lost 1 base, and 11 bases lay in between. Germline CDR1 SGHVS, CDR2 FQNEAQ. The CDR3 has 13 residues. CDR3 DNA: TGTGCCAGCGTCCCGGGAGCCCAAGAGACCCAGTACTTC. Protein: CASVPGAQETQYF.

Only a few counts were recorded for this clonotype. The chain uses TRBV12-3 or TRBV12-4 and TRBJ1-5; D is uncertain. The CDR3 sequence is 15 residues long. Between the trimmed V and J ends, which lost 6 bases and 6 bases, there was a span of 18 bases. CDR3 sequence: CASSPRHPGGQPQHF. CDR3 DNA sequence: TGTGCCAGCAGCCCCCGGCACCCAGGAGGTCAGCCCCAGCATTTT.

This clonotype has just a few counts. This chain uses TRBV5-6 with TRBJ2-1; 8 bases fit TRBD2. Losses at the gene ends were 3 bases for V and 0 bases for J; bases not matched to a gene: 5. This CDR3 has 16 residues. CDR1 is SGHDT and CDR2 is YYEEEE in the germline V gene. In DNA form, the CDR3 reads TGTGCCAGCAGCTGGTGGAGCGGGAGCTCCTACAATGAGCAGTTCTTC. It encodes CASSWWSGSSYNEQFF.

V and J are TRBV3-1 and TRBJ1-1; no clear D. CDR1 and CDR2 from the germline V gene are LGHDT and YNNKEL (reference sequence). Between the trimmed V and J ends, which lost 4 bases and 3 bases, there was a span of 12 bases. The CDR3 is 14 amino acids. This chain's CDR3 is CASSRTPVDTEAFF. The CDR3 nucleotides read TGTGCCAGCAGCCGGACCCCGGTGGACACTGAAGCTTTCTTT.

This clonotype was seen a few times. The junction shows a germline mismatch at one end, possibly a read error. V and J are TRBV29-1 and TRBJ2-1; 7 bases line up with TRBD2. CDR1 and CDR2 from the germline V gene are SQVTM and ANQGSEA. This CDR3 has 10 residues. The CDR3 loop is CSVEGTRGVF. As DNA, the CDR3 is TGCAGCGTTGAAGGGACTAGAGGGGTCTTC.

The V call is TRBV6-5, the J call TRBJ1-4; 8 bases agree with TRBD1. The V segment lost 4 bases and the J segment 8 bases; nucleotides outside the gene matches: 6. Looked up from germline, CDR1 is MNHEY and CDR2 is SVGAGI. The CDR3 runs 14 residues. CDR3 in DNA: TGTGCCAGCAGTTCGGACAGGGAGGACGAAAAACTGTTTTTT. This codes for CASSSDREDEKLFF.

J is TRBJ1-4 and V is TRBV5-1, with a possible D match to TRBD1 (5 bases). Germline V gene data show CDR1 as SGHRS and CDR2 as YFSETQ. Trimming stripped 0 bases from V and 10 bases from J, with 10 bases between. The length of the CDR3 is 13 residues. The CDR3 DNA is TGCGCCAGCAGCTTGGATGGGGCTCCAAAACTGTTTTTT. This codes for CASSLDGAPKLFF.

The sample holds many counts of this clonotype. V gene TRBV14 combines with J gene TRBJ2-1, with D possibly being TRBD2 (5 bases). Germline V gene sequence: CDR1 SGHDN, CDR2 FVKESK. V lost 4 bases and J 8 bases, leaving 18 bases between the germline ends. CDR3 length: 15 residues. The CDR3 DNA reads as TGTGCCAGCAGCCTTCTCGGAGGTAGCTGGGATGAGCAGTTCTTC. Translated: CASSLLGGSWDEQFF. Using reference TRBV14 and TRBJ2-1 for the parts outside the CDR3, the full variable domain is EAGVTQFPSHSVIEKGQTVTLRCDPISGHDNLYWYRRVMGKEIKFLLHFVKESKQDESGMPNNRFLAERTGGTYSTLKVQPAELEDSGVYFCASSLLGGSWDEQFFGPGTRLTVL.

This clonotype was counted a few times. The chain combines TRBV14 with TRBJ2-7; tentatively, D is TRBD1 or TRBD2 (6 bases each). CDR3 size: 16 residues. Deletions cut 0 bases from V and 4 bases from J, with 16 bases between. The V gene's germline CDR1 is SGHDN and CDR2 FVKESK. CDR3 sequence (DNA): TGTGCCAGCAGCCAAGAGGGTACAGGGAGGATTTACGAGCAGTACTTC. Encoded protein: CASSQEGTGRIYEQYF.

The rearrangement uses TRBV6-6 and TRBJ2-7, with a tentative D call TRBD2 (6 bases). CDR3 length: 13 residues. Trimming pared 5 bases from V and 7 bases from J, leaving 15 bases between. Germline V gene data show CDR1 as MNHNY and CDR2 as SVGAGI (reference sequence). DNA for the CDR3: TGTGCCAGCAGTCGCGATGGGGCGGGGGAGCAGTACTTC. It translates to CASSRDGAGEQYF.

This clonotype was detected a few times. The chain couples TRBV6-5 to TRBJ2-1; TRBD2 agrees at 8 bases. The junction had 7 bases not matched to a gene; V was cut back by 4 bases and J by 8 bases. The CDR3 has 14 amino acids. Germline V gene data show CDR1 as MNHEY and CDR2 as SVGAGI. CDR3 region: CASSFVGRGDEQFF. DNA of the CDR3: TGTGCCAGCAGTTTCGTCGGGAGGGGCGATGAGCAGTTCTTC.